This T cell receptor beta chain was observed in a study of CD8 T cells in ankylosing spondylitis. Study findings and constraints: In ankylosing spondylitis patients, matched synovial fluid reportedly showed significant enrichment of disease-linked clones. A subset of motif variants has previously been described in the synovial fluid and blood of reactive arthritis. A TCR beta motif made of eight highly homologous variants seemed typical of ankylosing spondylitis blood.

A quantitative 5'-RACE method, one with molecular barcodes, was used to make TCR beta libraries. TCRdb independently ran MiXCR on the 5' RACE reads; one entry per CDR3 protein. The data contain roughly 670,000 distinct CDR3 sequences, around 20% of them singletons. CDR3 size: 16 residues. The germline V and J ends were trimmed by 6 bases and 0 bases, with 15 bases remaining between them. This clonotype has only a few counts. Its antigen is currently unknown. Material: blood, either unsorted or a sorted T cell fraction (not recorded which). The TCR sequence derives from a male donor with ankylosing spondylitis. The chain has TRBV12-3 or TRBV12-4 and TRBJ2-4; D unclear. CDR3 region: CASSNDQSVAKNIQYF. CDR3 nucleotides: TGTGCCAGCAGCAACGATCAATCTGTAGCCAAAAACATTCAGTACTTC.